A single sample is the source of the 31 T cell receptor beta chains below, sequenced in a study of a mutant IDH1 vaccine in newly diagnosed glioma. The table came from immunoSEQ multiplex PCR; TCRdb's copy has only in-frame clones and leaves some out. The data hold approximately 54,000 clones, with approximately 80% observed a single time. This sample's time point: baseline, week 1 (first vaccination visit). Treatment: pre-vaccination baseline after standard-of-care therapy. Sequencing was performed on PBMCs, taken from a glioma patient treated with radiotherapy, temozolomide or both. These receptors were collected from a young man with glioma.

V is TRBV29-1 and J is TRBJ1-1; 7 bases agree with TRBD1. The CDR3 totals 16 residues. Germline values: CDR1 SQVTM, CDR2 ANQGSEA. V trimming: 4 bases; J trimming: 3 bases; junction bases outside the gene matches: 14. CDR3 sequence (DNA): TGCAGCGTTGCCGGGACAGAGCTCCGGTCGGACACTGAAGCTTTCTTT. This encodes CSVAGTELRSDTEAFF.

The J gene is TRBJ1-1, the V gene TRBV28; perhaps TRBD1 as D (5 bases). The V gene's germline CDR1 is MDHEN and CDR2 SYDVKM. V gave up 5 bases and J gave up 1 base, with 14 bases separating them. This CDR3 comprises 15 residues. The CDR3 loop reads CASSDPGRPNTEAFF. The CDR3 coding sequence is TGTGCCAGCAGTGACCCGGGACGGCCGAACACTGAAGCTTTCTTT.

This sequence joins TRBV13 and TRBJ2-7; 9 nucleotides line up with TRBD2. Trimming removed 3 bases from V and 6 bases from J; junction bases left unmatched: 9. CDR3 length: 15 residues. The germline CDR1 and CDR2 sequences are PRHDT and FYEKMQ (reference sequence). The CDR3 reads CASSLGLSGGTEQYF. As DNA, the CDR3 is TGTGCCAGCAGCTTGGGACTCAGCGGGGGGACCGAGCAGTACTTC.

The CDR3 loop is CASSERQGIGFTEAFF. Here the CDR3 DNA reads TGCGCCAGCAGCGAGAGACAGGGAATAGGGTTCACTGAAGCTTTCTTT. The V gene is TRBV4-1, the J gene TRBJ1-1, with 7 bases fitting TRBD1. Germline CDR1 reads MGHRA; CDR2 reads YSYEKL. The V segment lost 5 bases and the J segment 4 bases; nucleotides outside the gene matches: 13. This CDR3 comprises 16 residues.

The chain combines TRBV4-1 with TRBJ2-3; 10 bases map to TRBD1. From germline, CDR1 is MGHRA and CDR2 YSYEKL. The J segment lost 3 bases and the V segment lost 2 bases, leaving 5 bases of the junction unmatched. This CDR3 contains 16 residues. CDR3: CASSQSDRGLTDTQYF. For the CDR3, the DNA is TGCGCCAGCAGCCAATCCGACAGGGGGCTTACAGATACGCAGTATTTT.

The V gene is TRBV27, the J gene TRBJ1-1; TRBD1 is a possible D gene (6 bases). The CDR3 extends over 14 amino acids. V was cut by 8 bases and J by 0 bases, with 13 bases left in between. Looked up from germline, CDR1 is MNHEY and CDR2 is SMNVEV (reference sequence). The CDR3 coding sequence is TGTGCCAGCTGTCCGGGACAAATGAACACTGAAGCTTTCTTT. Protein product: CASCPGQMNTEAFF.

V is TRBV4-3 and J is TRBJ1-1, with D unclear. Trimming stripped 4 bases from V and 5 bases from J, with 14 bases between. Per the germline V gene, CDR1 is LGHNA and CDR2 is YSLEER. The CDR3 is made up of 14 amino acids. The chain's CDR3 is CASSPAEEGTEAFF. DNA for the CDR3: TGCGCCAGCAGCCCGGCGGAGGAAGGAACTGAAGCTTTCTTT.

The V call is TRBV7-9, the J call TRBJ1-2, with D uncertain. Germline V CDR1 and CDR2: SEHNR, FQNEAQ (reference sequence). V lost 2 bases and J 4 bases, leaving 5 bases between the germline ends. CDR3 length equals 12 residues. The CDR3 region has the DNA TGTGCCAGCAGCTTACCCTCCTATGGCTACACCTTC. This gives the protein CASSLPSYGYTF.

This clone appeared once. The chain recombines TRBV9 with TRBJ1-3; D call uncertain. V was trimmed by 0 bases and J by 2 bases, leaving 6 bases between them. This CDR3 region has 14 residues. Germline V lookup: CDR1 SGDLS, CDR2 YYNGEE. This CDR3 reads CASSVAGTGNTIYF. CDR3 coding DNA: TGTGCCAGCAGCGTAGCGGGAACTGGAAACACCATATATTTT.

J is TRBJ1-3 and V is TRBV30, with 12 positions matching TRBD1. CDR1 GTSNPN and CDR2 SVGIG come from the germline V gene (reference sequence). The CDR3 extends over 16 amino acids. Trimming took 5 bases from V and 2 from J; bases not matched to a gene: 7. CDR3 region: CAWARDRGQAGNTIYF. CDR3 bases: TGTGCCTGGGCAAGGGACAGGGGGCAAGCTGGAAACACCATATATTTT.

The chain employs TRBV18 and TRBJ1-4; no clear D. The V gene lost 1 base and the J gene lost 5 bases, with 17 bases spanning the gap. The CDR3 sequence is 17 residues long. Germline-derived CDR1 and CDR2 are KGHSH and LQKENI. CDR3 region: CASSPLFLEETNEKLFF. CDR3 DNA: TGTGCCAGCTCACCACTATTCCTCGAGGAGACGAATGAAAAACTGTTTTTT.

The chain couples TRBV4-1 to TRBJ1-2; weak D call: TRBD1 (5 bases). This CDR3 region has 15 residues. CDR1 MGHRA and CDR2 YSYEKL come from the germline V gene. V was clipped by 0 bases and J by 4 bases, with 12 bases between them. The CDR3 region is CASSQDKEQGYGYTF. Here the CDR3 DNA reads TGCGCCAGCAGCCAAGATAAAGAGCAGGGCTATGGCTACACCTTC.

In its sample, this clone was seen a few times. The chain has TRBV19 and TRBJ1-5; tentatively, D is TRBD1 (6 bases). The CDR3 contains 15 residues. The V gene's germline CDR1 is LNHDA and CDR2 SQIVND (reference sequence). The V end was cut by 5 bases, the J end by 7 bases, with 18 bases between. In DNA, the CDR3 is TGTGCCAGTAGTGACCCGGGACCGGGGGCCCAGCCCCAGCATTTT. This encodes CASSDPGPGAQPQHF.

The J gene is TRBJ2-1, the V gene TRBV9; 7 positions agree with TRBD2. Germline lookup yields CDR1 SGDLS and CDR2 YYNGEE. V shed 3 bases and J 6 bases; nucleotides not matched to a gene: 9. This CDR3 spans 15 amino acids. The CDR3: CASSDGLVPSNEQFF. CDR3 coding DNA: TGTGCCAGCAGCGACGGACTAGTCCCAAGCAATGAGCAGTTCTTC.

Of note for this clone: This sample also contains other DNA sequences that code for the same CDR3. The V and J genes are TRBV29-1 and TRBJ1-1, with D unclear. The CDR3 totals 12 residues. Germline lookup yields CDR1 SQVTM and CDR2 ANQGSEA. Trimming cost V 1 base and J 1 base, with 4 bases left between them. CDR3 residues: CSVEGGNTEAFF. In DNA, the CDR3 is TGCAGCGTTGAAGGGGGGAACACTGAAGCTTTCTTT.

The V gene is TRBV5-1, the J gene TRBJ1-1; 7 nucleotides line up with TRBD1. V lost 0 bases, J lost 7 bases, and 9 bases stayed unmatched. CDR3 length: 15 residues. Germline V lookup: CDR1 SGHRS, CDR2 YFSETQ. In DNA, the CDR3 is TGCGCCAGCAGCTTGGGGTTAGGAGGGGGCGGTGAAGCTTTCTTT. Encoded protein: CASSLGLGGGGEAFF.

The V and J genes are TRBV9 and TRBJ1-1; 10 nucleotides agree with TRBD1. The CDR3 has 15 amino acids. CDR1 is SGDLS and CDR2 is YYNGEE in the germline V gene. V lost 3 bases to trimming and J lost 4 bases; unmatched junction nucleotides: 6. CDR3 in amino acids: CASSGRQGAGTEAFF. In DNA, the CDR3 is TGTGCCAGCAGCGGACGACAGGGGGCCGGCACTGAAGCTTTCTTT.

This clone came up a few times. The V and J genes are TRBV7-9 and TRBJ1-1; TRBD1 might be the D (6 bases). The length of the CDR3 is 15 residues. Germline values: CDR1 SEHNR, CDR2 FQNEAQ (reference sequence). V lost 2 bases to trimming and J lost 3 bases, with 13 bases between them. CDR3 sequence (DNA): TGTGCCAGCAGCTTACAACAGGGCCTCTACACTGAAGCTTTCTTT. Its protein is CASSLQQGLYTEAFF. Full variable domain (missing parts from reference TRBV7-9 and TRBJ1-1): DTGVSQNPRHKITKRGQNVTFRCDPISEHNRLYWYRQTLGQGPEFLTYFQNEAQLEKSRLLSDRFSAERPKGSFSTLEIQRTEQGDSAMYLCASSLQQGLYTEAFFGQGTRLTVV.

The chain carries TRBV9 and TRBJ2-1; TRBD2 might be the D (5 bases). There are 15 residues in the CDR3. Trimming took off 0 bases at V and 4 bases at J, with 11 bases between the two ends. Germline loops: CDR1 SGDLS, CDR2 YYNGEE. In DNA, the CDR3 is TGTGCCAGCAGCGTAGTAACAGCGGAGTACAATGAGCAGTTCTTC. The encoded protein is CASSVVTAEYNEQFF.

This clone was detected once. This chain joins TRBV4-1 and TRBJ2-7; possible D gene TRBD2, 5 bases. CDR1 and CDR2 (germline): MGHRA, YSYEKL. The CDR3 is 16 amino acids. V was clipped by 3 bases and J by 5 bases, with 20 bases between them. CDR3 DNA: TGCGCCAGCAGCCAGGTCCCGGGTCCCGGAGGTCACGAGCAGTACTTC. Translated: CASSQVPGPGGHEQYF.

The chain employs TRBV6-1 and TRBJ1-2; no clear D gene. Looked up from germline, CDR1 is MNHNS and CDR2 is SASEGT. The ends were cut back, 4 bases at V and 3 bases at J, with 9 bases in the middle. There are 13 residues in the CDR3. The CDR3 protein is CASSGMADYGYTF. DNA for the CDR3: TGTGCCAGCAGTGGGATGGCGGACTATGGCTACACCTTC.

The chain couples TRBV30 to TRBJ2-2, with TRBD1 matching 10 bases. There are 14 residues in the CDR3. CDR1 and CDR2 (germline): GTSNPN, SVGIG (reference sequence). V was pared by 5 bases and J by 4 bases, with 4 bases of the junction left unmatched. The CDR3 loop reads CAWPRTGGTGELFF. The CDR3 nucleotides read TGTGCCTGGCCCAGGACAGGGGGCACCGGGGAGCTGTTTTTT.

With regard to this clone: Other DNA sequences in the sample encode the same CDR3. The chain uses TRBV6-5 and TRBJ1-1, with a tentative D call TRBD1 (5 bases). The V gene lost 3 bases and the J gene lost 1 base, with 9 bases spanning the gap. Germline CDR1 and CDR2: MNHEY and SVGAGI. This CDR3 is 14 amino acids long. CDR3 sequence reads: CASSYRGGNTEAFF. DNA of the CDR3: TGTGCCAGCAGTTATCGGGGGGGGAACACTGAAGCTTTCTTT.

This clone appeared a single time. This chain connects TRBV7-2 to TRBJ2-2; D uncertain. CDR1 is SGHTA, CDR2 FQGNSA, per germline. This CDR3 has 16 amino acids. The V and J ends lost 2 bases and 5 bases respectively, with 15 bases between them. CDR3 protein: CASSLTSLKRTGELFF. CDR3 nucleotides: TGTGCCAGCAGCTTAACCAGCTTAAAAAGGACCGGGGAGCTGTTTTTT. Looking up the rest from reference TRBV7-2 and TRBJ2-2 gives the full variable domain: GAGVSQSPSNKVTEKGKDVELRCDPISGHTALYWYRQSLGQGLEFLIYFQGNSAPDKSGLPSDRFSAERTGGSVSTLTIQRTQQEDSAVYLCASSLTSLKRTGELFFGEGSRLTVL.

This chain uses TRBV5-1 with TRBJ2-7; the D gene is possibly TRBD1 (5 bases). Germline V gene data show CDR1 as SGHRS and CDR2 as YFSETQ. The length of the CDR3 is 15 residues. Trimming took 4 bases from V and 2 from J, leaving 16 bases between them. The CDR3 is CASSPPDDRTYEQYF. The DNA of the CDR3 is TGCGCCAGCAGCCCGCCTGACGACAGAACCTACGAGCAGTACTTC.

V gene TRBV13 combines with J gene TRBJ1-4; tentatively, D is TRBD1 (5 bases). The germline V and J ends were trimmed by 7 bases and 7 bases, with 16 bases remaining between them. The CDR3 covers 14 residues. Germline V gives CDR1 PRHDT, CDR2 FYEKMQ (reference sequence). CDR3 amino acids: CASNSPKRGEKLFF. CDR3 DNA: TGTGCCAGCAATTCCCCCAAGAGGGGTGAAAAACTGTTTTTT.

CDR3 in DNA: TGTGCCAGCAGCCTGGGACACTCCTACGAGCAGTACTTC. Translated, it gives CASSLGHSYEQYF. The chain has TRBV7-2 and TRBJ2-7, with TRBD1 as a possible D gene (6 bases). The CDR3 sequence is 13 residues long. CDR1 SGHTA and CDR2 FQGNSA come from the germline V gene. Trimming shortened V by 5 bases and J by 0 bases, and 8 bases separated the two germline ends.

The genes are TRBV27 and TRBJ1-2; the match to TRBD1 covers 9 bases. V was pared by 8 bases and J by 4 bases, with 2 bases of the junction left unmatched. Per germline, CDR1 MNHEY and CDR2 SMNVEV (reference sequence). The CDR3 extends over 12 amino acids. CDR3: CASRDRVYGYTF. CDR3 DNA sequence: TGTGCCAGCCGGGACAGGGTCTATGGCTACACCTTC.

The V and J genes are TRBV7-9 and TRBJ2-5; 9 bases match TRBD1. Trimming took 8 bases from V and 5 from J; bases not matched to a gene: 12. The CDR3 has 15 amino acids. Per the germline V gene, CDR1 is SEHNR and CDR2 is FQNEAQ (reference sequence). The CDR3 nucleotides are TGTGCCAGCTTAAACGGGGGACAGGGTTATGAGACCCAGTACTTC. Its translation is CASLNGGQGYETQYF.

The chain joins TRBV4-1 to TRBJ1-6; perhaps TRBD1 as D (6 bases). The CDR3 length is 16 residues. Germline-derived CDR1 and CDR2 are MGHRA and YSYEKL. With 7 bases removed from V and 3 bases from J, the gap between germline ends came to 16 bases. As DNA, the CDR3 is TGCGCCAGCACCTCGGGGGTCAGGGGCTATAATTCACCCCTCCACTTT. Residues: CASTSGVRGYNSPLHF.

This clone has just a few counts. This chain uses TRBV4-1 with TRBJ1-1; D remains unclear. Germline V gene data show CDR1 as MGHRA and CDR2 as YSYEKL. CDR3 size: 14 residues. V was cut by 0 bases and J by 6 bases, with 11 bases left in between. The CDR3: CASSQERSLAEAFF. The DNA for the CDR3 is TGCGCCAGCAGCCAAGAGCGGTCACTGGCTGAAGCTTTCTTT.